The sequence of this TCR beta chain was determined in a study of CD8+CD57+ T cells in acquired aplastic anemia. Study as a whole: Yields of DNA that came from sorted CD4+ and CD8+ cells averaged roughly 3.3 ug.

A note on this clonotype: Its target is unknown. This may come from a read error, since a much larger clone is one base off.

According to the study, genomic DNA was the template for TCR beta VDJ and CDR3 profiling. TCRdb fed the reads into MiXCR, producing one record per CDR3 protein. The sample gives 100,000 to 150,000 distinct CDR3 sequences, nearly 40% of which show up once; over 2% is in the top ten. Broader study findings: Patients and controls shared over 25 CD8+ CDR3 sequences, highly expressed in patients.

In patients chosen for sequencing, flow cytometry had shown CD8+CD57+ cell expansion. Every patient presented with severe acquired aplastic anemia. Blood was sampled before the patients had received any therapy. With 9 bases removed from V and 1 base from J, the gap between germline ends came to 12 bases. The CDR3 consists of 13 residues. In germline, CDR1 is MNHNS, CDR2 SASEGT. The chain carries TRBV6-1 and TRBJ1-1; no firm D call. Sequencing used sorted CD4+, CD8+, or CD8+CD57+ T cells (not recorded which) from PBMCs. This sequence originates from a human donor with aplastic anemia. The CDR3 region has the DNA TGTGCCAGAAGCAGACCAACGAACACTGAAGCTTTCTTT. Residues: CARSRPTNTEAFF.